A selection of T cell receptor beta chains follows, all from one sample in a study of T cell responses to AZD1222 COVID-19 vaccine. TCRdb's copy holds only in-frame clones and misses some; the assay was immunoSEQ multiplex PCR. The data contain about 130,000 clones, around 85% of them singletons. Sequencing used peripheral blood, obtained on day 0 of AZD1222 vaccination. Receptor source: an adult in good health. CDR3s include the opening cysteine and the closing phenylalanine or tryptophan. The D gene is left open where the match is weak. The listing skips clone size in some rows; elsewhere it reads once, few, many or a size class.

NA	TRBV18	TRBJ2-2	NA	CASSPRLEWLFF	TGTGCCAGCTCACCGCGGCTGGAGTGGCTGTTTTTT
NA	TRBV24-1	TRBJ2-3	NA	CATMKEGTDTQYF	TGTGCCACCATGAAAGAGGGAACAGATACGCAGTATTTT
NA	TRBV7-6	TRBJ1-1	NA	CASSRWTGEAFF	TGTGCCAGCAGCCGATGGACGGGAGAAGCTTTCTTT
NA	TRBV7-3	TRBJ2-3	NA	CASSLTGGTDTQYF	TGTGCCAGCAGCTTAACGGGGGGCACAGATACGCAGTATTTT
NA	TRBV6-4	TRBJ2-2	TRBD2	CASSVIAGETGELFF	TGTGCCAGCAGTGTTATAGCGGGAGAGACCGGGGAGCTGTTTTTT
few	TRBV6-1	TRBJ2-3	TRBD2	CASSEDRSGASTDTQYF	TGTGCCAGCAGTGAAGATAGAAGCGGGGCTAGCACAGATACGCAGTATTTT
NA	TRBV24-1	TRBJ1-5	TRBD1	CATGGGRLSQPQHF	TGTGCCACAGGGGGCGGCCGTTTAAGTCAGCCCCAGCATTTT
NA	TRBV18	TRBJ2-7	TRBD2	CASSIGLAGYEQYF	TGTGCCAGCTCAATTGGGCTAGCGGGCTACGAGCAGTACTTC
NA	TRBV3-1/TRBV3-2	TRBJ1-2	TRBD1	CASSPGTDYGYTF	TGTGCCAGCAGCCCCGGGACAGACTATGGCTACACCTTC
NA	TRBV11-2	TRBJ2-3	TRBD2	CASSFGLAANTDTQYF	TGTGCCAGCAGCTTCGGACTAGCGGCGAACACAGATACGCAGTATTTT
once	TRBV3-1/TRBV3-2	TRBJ1-1	NA	CASSQGSGVGTEAFF	TGTGCCAGCAGCCAAGGTTCAGGGGTTGGCACTGAAGCTTTCTTT
NA	TRBV5-6	TRBJ2-3	NA	CASSFLTASTDTQYF	TGTGCCAGCAGCTTTCTGACAGCTAGCACAGATACGCAGTATTTT
NA	TRBV5-1	TRBJ2-2	NA	CASSELGAGRAGELFF	TGCGCCAGCAGTGAGTTGGGGGCCGGCCGGGCCGGGGAGCTGTTTTTT
NA	TRBV4-1	TRBJ1-4	NA	CASSQETWGGEEKLFF	TGCGCCAGCAGCCAAGAGACGTGGGGGGGAGAAGAAAAACTGTTTTTT
NA	TRBV6-2/TRBV6-3	TRBJ1-5	NA	CASSSTNSLNQPQHF	TGTGCCAGCAGTTCAACCAACAGCCTTAATCAGCCCCAGCATTTT
NA	TRBV28	TRBJ1-2	TRBD1	CASSLRRTGTSYGYTF	TGTGCCAGCAGTTTACGGCGGACAGGTACTTCTTATGGCTACACCTTC
NA	TRBV10-3	TRBJ1-1	NA	CAISEASHDAFF	TGTGCCATCAGTGAGGCCTCACATGATGCTTTCTTT
NA	TRBV4-2	TRBJ2-5	NA	CASSQVNRGGETQYF	TGTGCCAGCAGCCAAGTAAACAGGGGAGGAGAGACCCAGTACTTC
NA	TRBV7-6	TRBJ1-1	NA	CASSLAPNTEAFF	TGTGCCAGCAGCTTAGCTCCGAACACTGAAGCTTTCTTT
NA	TRBV9	TRBJ1-3	NA	CASSVGIQGGSGNTIYF	TGTGCCAGCAGCGTAGGAATACAGGGAGGGTCGGGAAACACCATATATTTT
once	TRBV3-1/TRBV3-2	TRBJ2-7	TRBD1	CASSQPDRVSEQYF	TGTGCCAGCAGCCAACCGGACAGGGTTTCCGAGCAGTACTTC
NA	TRBV5-6	TRBJ1-3	NA	CASSFGRVKGNTIYF	TGTGCCAGCAGCTTCGGCAGGGTGAAAGGAAACACCATATATTTT
NA	TRBV7-2	TRBJ2-7	TRBD1	CASSLGAGGGYEQYF	TGTGCCAGCAGTCTGGGGGCAGGGGGCGGCTACGAGCAGTACTTC
NA	TRBV9	TRBJ2-5	NA	CASSVVGDLQETQYF	TGTGCCAGCAGCGTAGTTGGGGACCTCCAAGAGACCCAGTACTTC
NA	TRBV5-1	TRBJ1-1	NA	CASSLVHSGEAFF	TGCGCCAGCAGCTTGGTCCATTCTGGTGAAGCTTTCTTT
NA	TRBV10-2	TRBJ2-3	TRBD2	CASSESRLAGGSTDTQYF	TGCGCCAGCAGTGAATCGAGACTAGCGGGGGGTAGCACAGATACGCAGTATTTT
NA	TRBV5-1	TRBJ1-2	NA	CASSLAARPTNYGYTF	TGCGCCAGCAGCTTGGCAGCGAGGCCCACTAACTATGGCTACACCTTC
NA	TRBV18	TRBJ1-2	NA	CASSPPRGYSNYGYTF	TGTGCCAGCTCACCACCACGGGGGTACTCTAACTATGGCTACACCTTC
NA	TRBV5-1	TRBJ2-5	NA	CASTFSHRSQETQYF	TGCGCCAGCACCTTTAGCCACCGTAGCCAAGAGACCCAGTACTTC
NA	TRBV11-2	TRBJ1-3	NA	CASSGGFEASGNTIYF	TGTGCCAGCAGCGGTGGGTTCGAGGCTTCGGGAAACACCATATATTTT
once	TRBV21-1	TRBJ1-5	NA	CASSPTGFSYSNQPQHF	TGTGCCAGCAGCCCGACAGGGTTTTCATATAGCAATCAGCCCCAGCATTTT
NA	TRBV5-1	TRBJ2-3	NA	CASSLDPGPTDTQYF	TGCGCCAGCAGCTTGGATCCCGGGCCCACAGATACGCAGTATTTT
NA	TRBV15	TRBJ1-5	NA	CATSRGYSNQPQHF	TGTGCCACCAGCAGAGGATATAGCAATCAGCCCCAGCATTTT
NA	TRBV11-2	TRBJ1-2	NA	CASSSGPGHLNYGYTF	TGTGCCAGCAGCTCGGGCCCGGGACACCTCAACTATGGCTACACCTTC
NA	TRBV24-1	TRBJ2-5	TRBD1	CATTGTGKETQYF	TGTGCCACCACCGGGACAGGGAAAGAGACCCAGTACTTC